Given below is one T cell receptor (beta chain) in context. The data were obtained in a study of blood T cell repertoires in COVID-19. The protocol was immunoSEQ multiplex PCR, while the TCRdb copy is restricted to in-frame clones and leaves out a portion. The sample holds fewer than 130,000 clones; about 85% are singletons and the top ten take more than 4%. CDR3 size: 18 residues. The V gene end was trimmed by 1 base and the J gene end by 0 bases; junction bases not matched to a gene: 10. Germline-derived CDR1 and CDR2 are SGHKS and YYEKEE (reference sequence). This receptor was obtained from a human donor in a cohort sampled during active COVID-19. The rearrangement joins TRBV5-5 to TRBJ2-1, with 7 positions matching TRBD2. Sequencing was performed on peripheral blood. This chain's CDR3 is CASSLRVSGGSSYNEQFF. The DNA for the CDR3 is TGTGCCAGCAGCTTGCGTGTTTCGGGGGGTAGCTCCTACAATGAGCAGTTCTTC.